Below, 2 T cell receptor beta chains from the same sample are listed, as sequenced in a study of post-analysis software for immune sequencing data. Broader study findings: Four or five TRBV segments (TRBV5-6, TRBV5-1 and TRBV20-1 among them) occurred more frequently in patients than in controls.

These receptors have no identified antigens. Unique molecular identifiers were carried by the TCR beta cDNA libraries. Each CDR3 protein gets one entry after TCRdb re-called the PCR reads with MiXCR. The repertoire holds 700,000 to 800,000 distinct CDR3 sequences, with just under 30% as singletons. The sequencing sample was made of blood. These receptors all stem from a girl aged 10 to 17 with multiple sclerosis.

In its sample, this clonotype was seen a few times. This chain joins TRBV6-2 or TRBV6-3 and TRBJ2-7; D perhaps matches TRBD2 (5 bases). The germline V gene has CDR1 MNHEY and CDR2 SVGEGT. This CDR3 comprises 13 residues. V was cut by 0 bases and J by 2 bases, with 5 bases left in between. The DNA of the CDR3 is TGTGCCAGCAGTTACTCGCGGGCCTACGAGCAGTACTTC. It specifies CASSYSRAYEQYF.

The V call is TRBV20-1, the J call TRBJ2-6; the match to TRBD2 covers 7 bases. There are 15 residues in the CDR3. With 0 bases clipped from V and 2 bases from J, the junction kept 1 base outside the gene matches. The V gene's germline CDR1 is DFQATT and CDR2 SNEGSKA (reference sequence). This CDR3 reads CSARDGGAGANVLTF. The CDR3 region has the DNA TGCAGTGCTAGAGATGGGGGGGCTGGGGCCAACGTCCTGACTTTC.